This T cell receptor beta chain was recorded in a study of blood T cell repertoires in COVID-19. About the research overall: PBMCs, B-cell-depleted T cells, or T cells provided the cDNA or gDNA that made up the material.

This CDR3 region has 17 residues. The authors' processing: Amplification of reference gene primers was used by the study to estimate nucleated cell counts. Libraries were prepared by immunoSEQ multiplex PCR; TCRdb keeps only in-frame clonotypes and omits some of them. That table furnishes V, J and clone size, whereas the DNA furnished D and trimming. The table has tens of thousands of clones, 80% to 90% seen once. V gene TRBV21-1 combines with J gene TRBJ1-3; TRBD1 is taken as the D call from the table, unchecked against the DNA. TRBV21-1 is designated a pseudogene. Sequencing used peripheral blood. The receptor's source is an older man with acute or convalescent COVID-19. DNA for the CDR3: TGTGCCAGCAGCAAAATGTGTCAGGGGAGATGCGGAAACACCATATATTTT. Amino acid sequence: CASSKMCQGRCGNTIYF.